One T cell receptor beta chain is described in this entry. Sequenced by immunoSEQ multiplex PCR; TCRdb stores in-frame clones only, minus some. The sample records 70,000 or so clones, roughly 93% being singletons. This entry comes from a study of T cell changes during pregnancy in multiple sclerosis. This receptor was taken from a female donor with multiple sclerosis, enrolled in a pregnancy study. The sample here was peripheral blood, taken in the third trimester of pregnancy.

CDR3 DNA sequence: TGTGCCAGCACCCTGGGGGGGGGCGATATCCATGGCTACACCTTC. The encoded protein is CASTLGGGDIHGYTF. The chain combines TRBV6-5 with TRBJ1-2; possibly TRBD1 for D (6 bases). Germline CDR1 is MNHEY and CDR2 is SVGAGI. The CDR3 runs to 15 residues. V was shortened by 7 bases and J by 6 bases, with 21 bases between the two germline ends.